The following is a T cell receptor beta chain sequence with its context. Antigen specificity is unknown. Germline is not matched at one junction end, which may reflect a read error. The template was RNA from unsorted bulk tissue. The germline CDR1 and CDR2 sequences are LGHNT and FRNRAP. The CDR3 has 17 residues. A modified ARM-PCR protocol with three rounds of nested PCR amplified TCRbeta. TCRdb reanalysed the multiplex PCR reads using MiXCR and keeps one entry per CDR3 protein. Among under 150,000 distinct CDR3 sequences, around 66% were seen once, and the ten largest hold about 20%. The source of the sample is a study of tumor and adjacent non-tumor tissue in lung cancer. Overall study context: Patients comprised over 9 adenocarcinoma, a couple of squamous cell carcinoma and 1 small cell lung cancer. Patients were aged about 31 to 85, 9 to 10 men and about five women, stage I to III. Samples averaged approximately 4.2 million productive TCRbeta reads each. The study, taken as a whole, reports: Normal lung showed higher cumulative top 100 clone frequency than tumor.

The chain joins TRBV12-5 to TRBJ1-5, with TRBD1 matching over 9 bases. This TCR derives from a man in his 60s with small cell lung cancer. The specimen was lung tumor tissue. For the CDR3, the DNA is TGTGCTAGTGGTTTGGGCCGGACAGGGGTGCTGGATCAGCCCCAACATTTT. It is translated as CASGLGRTGVLDQPQHF.